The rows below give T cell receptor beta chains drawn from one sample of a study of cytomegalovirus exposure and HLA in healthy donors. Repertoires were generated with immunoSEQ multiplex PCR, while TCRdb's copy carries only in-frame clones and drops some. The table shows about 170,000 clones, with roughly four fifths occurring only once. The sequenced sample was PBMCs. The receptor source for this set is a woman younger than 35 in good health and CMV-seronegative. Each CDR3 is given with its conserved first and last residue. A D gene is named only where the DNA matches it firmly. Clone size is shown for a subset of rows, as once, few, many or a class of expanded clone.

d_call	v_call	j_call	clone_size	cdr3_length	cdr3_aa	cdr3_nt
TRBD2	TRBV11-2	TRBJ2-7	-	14	CASSETSDIYEQYF	TGTGCCAGCAGCGAGACTAGCGATATCTACGAGCAGTACTTC
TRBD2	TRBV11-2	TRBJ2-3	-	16	CASNFQEREGPDTQYF	TGTGCCAGCAACTTCCAGGAGCGGGAGGGTCCAGATACGCAGTATTTT
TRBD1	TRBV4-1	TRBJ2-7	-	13	CASRRQGAYEQYF	TGCGCCAGCAGGAGACAGGGGGCCTACGAGCAGTACTTC
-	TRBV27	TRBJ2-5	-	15	CASSSIQGSQETQYF	TGTGCCAGCAGTTCGATACAGGGAAGTCAAGAGACCCAGTACTTC
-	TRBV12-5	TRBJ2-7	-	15	CASGLQLQGLDEQYF	TGTGCTAGTGGTTTGCAATTGCAGGGTCTCGACGAGCAGTACTTC
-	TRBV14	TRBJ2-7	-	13	CASSQVTAGEQYF	TGTGCCAGCAGCCAAGTCACAGCCGGCGAGCAGTACTTC
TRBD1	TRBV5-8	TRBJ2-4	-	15	CASSLGDDRVPIQYF	TGTGCCAGCAGCTTGGGAGACGACAGGGTACCCATTCAGTACTTC
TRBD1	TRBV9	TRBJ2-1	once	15	CASSPRDSTYNEQFF	TGTGCCAGCAGCCCCCGGGACAGCACCTACAATGAGCAGTTCTTC
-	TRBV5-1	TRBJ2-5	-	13	CASSLSPQETQYF	TGCGCCAGCAGCTTATCCCCGCAAGAGACCCAGTACTTC
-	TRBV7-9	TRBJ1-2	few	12	CASSSEAQSYTF	TGTGCCAGCAGCTCAGAGGCCCAGAGCTACACCTTC
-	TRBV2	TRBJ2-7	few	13	CASRAGITYEQYF	TGTGCCAGCAGGGCCGGGATCACCTACGAGCAGTACTTC
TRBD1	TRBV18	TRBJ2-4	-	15	CASSLNRDSKNIQYF	TGTGCCAGCTCACTGAATAGGGACAGCAAAAACATTCAGTACTTC
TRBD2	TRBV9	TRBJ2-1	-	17	CASSVAKTSGSYNEQFF	TGTGCCAGCAGCGTAGCTAAGACTAGCGGCTCCTACAATGAGCAGTTCTTC
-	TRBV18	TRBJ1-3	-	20	CASSPYTSEFTGRTGNTIYF	TGTGCCAGCTCACCTTACACTTCCGAATTTACAGGCCGGACTGGAAACACCATATATTTT
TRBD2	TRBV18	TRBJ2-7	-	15	CASSPSAGGPYEQYF	TGTGCCAGCTCACCATCGGCGGGAGGCCCCTACGAGCAGTACTTC
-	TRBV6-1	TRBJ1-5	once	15	CASSEEGLSNQPQHF	TGTGCCAGCAGCGAAGAGGGGTTGAGCAATCAGCCCCAGCATTTT
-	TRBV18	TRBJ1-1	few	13	CASSPGQPTEAFF	TGTGCCAGCTCCCCTGGACAGCCCACTGAAGCTTTCTTT
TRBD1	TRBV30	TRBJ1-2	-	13	CAWRGTGGGGYTF	TGTGCCTGGAGAGGTACAGGGGGCGGAGGCTACACCTTC
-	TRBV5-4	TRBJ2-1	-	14	CASKRPWSNNEQFF	TGTGCCAGCAAGAGGCCGTGGTCTAACAATGAGCAGTTCTTC
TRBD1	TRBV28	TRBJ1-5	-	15	CASSQRTGGNQPQHF	TGTGCCAGCAGCCAGAGGACAGGCGGAAATCAGCCCCAGCATTTT
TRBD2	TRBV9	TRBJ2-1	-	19	CASSASSGRASGSYNEQFF	TGTGCCAGCAGCGCCTCTAGCGGGAGGGCCTCGGGTTCCTACAATGAGCAGTTCTTC
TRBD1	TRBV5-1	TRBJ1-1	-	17	CASSLVWQGARDTEAFF	TGCGCCAGCAGCTTGGTCTGGCAGGGGGCTCGGGACACTGAAGCTTTCTTT
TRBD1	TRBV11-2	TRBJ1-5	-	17	CASNSLDRVLSNQPQHF	TGTGCCAGCAACAGCCTGGACAGGGTCCTATCGAATCAGCCCCAGCATTTT
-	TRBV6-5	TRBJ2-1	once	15	CASSPRGAGRNEQFF	TGTGCCAGCAGTCCCCGGGGGGCGGGACGCAATGAGCAGTTCTTC
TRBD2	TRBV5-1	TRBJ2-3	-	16	CASSLGAGARTDTQYF	TGCGCCAGCAGCTTGGGAGCGGGGGCCCGCACAGATACGCAGTATTTT
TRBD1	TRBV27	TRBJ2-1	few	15	CASSLGDSFYNEQFF	TGTGCCAGCAGCCTAGGGGACAGCTTCTACAATGAGCAGTTCTTC
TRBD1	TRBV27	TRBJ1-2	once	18	CASSPSPGTGGFNYGYTF	TGTGCCAGCAGTCCCAGCCCCGGGACAGGGGGGTTCAACTATGGCTACACCTTC
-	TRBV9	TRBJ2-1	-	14	CASSVAPWTHEQFF	TGTGCCAGCAGCGTCGCCCCCTGGACACATGAGCAGTTCTTC
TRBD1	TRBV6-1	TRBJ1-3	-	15	CASSAGTAVVNTIYF	TGTGCCAGCAGTGCCGGGACAGCGGTGGTAAACACCATATATTTT